The TCR beta chain under discussion was sequenced for a study of T-cell reconstitution after alpha-beta-depleted transplantation in children. The library targeted TCRbeta and was prepared with unique molecular identifiers. TCRdb re-called the PCR reads with MiXCR, one entry per CDR3 protein. The sample has about 300,000 distinct CDR3 sequences, approximately 7.3% seen once. Whole-study findings and limits: Among T cells one year after transplant, newly produced cells accounted for most counts and diversity. At around two months after transplant, the alpha-beta T cells were reportedly derived from several hundred expanded clones that came from non-depleted graft cells. Some patients' high day-60 TCRbeta diversity was traced to surviving recipient T cells and thymic progenitors.

This clonotype was recorded at least ten times. The antigen is unknown. The CDR3 has 13 amino acids. The V gene lost 8 bases and the J gene lost 1 base, with 12 bases spanning the gap. From germline, CDR1 is SGHRS and CDR2 YFSETQ. The specimen was peripheral blood, collected 360 days after TCRalphabeta/CD19-depleted stem cell transplant. This TCR was recovered from a female patient younger than 10 who had a stem cell transplant for Fanconi anemia, so the T cells may come from the graft donor. This chain links TRBV5-1 with TRBJ1-1; maybe TRBD1 (5 bases). CDR3 region: CASLQDTNTEAFF. The CDR3 bases are TGCGCCAGTTTACAGGACACGAACACTGAAGCTTTCTTT.